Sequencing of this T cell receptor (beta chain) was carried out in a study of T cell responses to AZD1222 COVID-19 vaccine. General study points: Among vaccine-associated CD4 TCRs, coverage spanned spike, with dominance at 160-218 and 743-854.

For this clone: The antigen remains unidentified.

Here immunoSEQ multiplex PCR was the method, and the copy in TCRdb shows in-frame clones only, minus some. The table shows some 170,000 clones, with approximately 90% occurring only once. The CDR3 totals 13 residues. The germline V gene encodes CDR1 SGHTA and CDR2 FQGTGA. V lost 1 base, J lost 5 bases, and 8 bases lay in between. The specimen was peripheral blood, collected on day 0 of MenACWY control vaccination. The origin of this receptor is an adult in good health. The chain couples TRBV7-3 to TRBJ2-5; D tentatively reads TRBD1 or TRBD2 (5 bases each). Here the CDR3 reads CASSLSREETQYF. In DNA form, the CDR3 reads TGTGCCAGCAGCTTAAGCAGGGAGGAGACCCAGTACTTC.